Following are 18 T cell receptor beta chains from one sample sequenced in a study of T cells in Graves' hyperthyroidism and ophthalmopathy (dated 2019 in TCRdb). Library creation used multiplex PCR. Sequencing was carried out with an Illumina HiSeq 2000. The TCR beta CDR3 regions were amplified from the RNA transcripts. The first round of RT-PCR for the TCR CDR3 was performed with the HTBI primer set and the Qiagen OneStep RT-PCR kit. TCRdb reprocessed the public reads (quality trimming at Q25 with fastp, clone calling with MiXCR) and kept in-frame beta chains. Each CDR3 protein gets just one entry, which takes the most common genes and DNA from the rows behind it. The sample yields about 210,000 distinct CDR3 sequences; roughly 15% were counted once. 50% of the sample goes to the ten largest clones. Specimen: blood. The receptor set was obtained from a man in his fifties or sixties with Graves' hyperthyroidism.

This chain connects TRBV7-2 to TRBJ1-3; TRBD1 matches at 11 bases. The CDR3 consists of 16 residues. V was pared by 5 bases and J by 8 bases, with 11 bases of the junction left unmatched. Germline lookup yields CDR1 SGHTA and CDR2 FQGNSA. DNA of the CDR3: TGTGCCAGCAGCCCGCCAGGGACAGGGGGTAGGGACACCATATATTTT. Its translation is CASSPPGTGGRDTIYF.

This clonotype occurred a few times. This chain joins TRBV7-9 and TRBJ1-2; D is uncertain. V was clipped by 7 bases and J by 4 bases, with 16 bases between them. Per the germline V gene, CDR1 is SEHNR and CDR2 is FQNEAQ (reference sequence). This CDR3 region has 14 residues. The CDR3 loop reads CASTRLGEGYGYTF. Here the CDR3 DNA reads TGTGCCAGCACCCGCCTGGGCGAGGGCTATGGCTACACCTTC. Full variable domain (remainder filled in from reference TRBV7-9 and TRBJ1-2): DTGVSQNPRHKITKRGQNVTFRCDPISEHNRLYWYRQTLGQGPEFLTYFQNEAQLEKSRLLSDRFSAERPKGSFSTLEIQRTEQGDSAMYLCASTRLGEGYGYTFGSGTRLTVV.

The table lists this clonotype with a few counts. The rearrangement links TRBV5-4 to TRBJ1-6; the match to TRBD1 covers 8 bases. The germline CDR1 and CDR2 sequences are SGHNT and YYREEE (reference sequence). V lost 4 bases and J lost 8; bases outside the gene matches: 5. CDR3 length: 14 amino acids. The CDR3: CASSTDRAYSPLHF. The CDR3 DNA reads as TGTGCCAGCAGCACGGACAGGGCCTATTCACCCCTCCACTTT.

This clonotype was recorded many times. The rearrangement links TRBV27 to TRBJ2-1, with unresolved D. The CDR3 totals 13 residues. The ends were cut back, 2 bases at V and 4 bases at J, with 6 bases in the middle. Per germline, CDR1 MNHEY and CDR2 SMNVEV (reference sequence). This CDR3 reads CASSLNGYNEQFF. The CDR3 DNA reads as TGTGCCAGCAGTTTAAACGGATACAATGAGCAGTTCTTC.

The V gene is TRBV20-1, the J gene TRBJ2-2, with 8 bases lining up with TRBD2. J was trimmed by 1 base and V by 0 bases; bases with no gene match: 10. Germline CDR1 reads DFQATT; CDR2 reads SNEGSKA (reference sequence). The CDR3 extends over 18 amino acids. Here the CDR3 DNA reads TGCAGTGCTAGAGAGGCTTATCTAGCGGGTTTGAACACCGGGGAGCTGTTTTTT. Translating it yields CSAREAYLAGLNTGELFF.

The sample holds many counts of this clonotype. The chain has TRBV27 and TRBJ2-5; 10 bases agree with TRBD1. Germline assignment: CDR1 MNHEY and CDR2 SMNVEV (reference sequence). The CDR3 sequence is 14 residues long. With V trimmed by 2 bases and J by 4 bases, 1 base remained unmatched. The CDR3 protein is CASSLGQGVETQYF. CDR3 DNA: TGTGCCAGCAGTTTAGGACAGGGGGTAGAGACCCAGTACTTC.

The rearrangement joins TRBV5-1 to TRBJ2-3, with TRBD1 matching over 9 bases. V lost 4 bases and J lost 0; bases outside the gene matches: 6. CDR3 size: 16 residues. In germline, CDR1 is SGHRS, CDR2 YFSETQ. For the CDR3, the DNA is TGCGCCAGCAGCCCCTCGGGACAGGGAAGCACAGATACGCAGTATTTT. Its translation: CASSPSGQGSTDTQYF.

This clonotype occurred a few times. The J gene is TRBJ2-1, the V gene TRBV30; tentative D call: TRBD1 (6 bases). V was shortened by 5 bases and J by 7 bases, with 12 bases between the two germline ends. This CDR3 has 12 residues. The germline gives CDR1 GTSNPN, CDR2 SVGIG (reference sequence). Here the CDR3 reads CAWEGDRNEQFF. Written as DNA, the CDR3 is TGTGCCTGGGAGGGGGATCGTAATGAGCAGTTCTTC.

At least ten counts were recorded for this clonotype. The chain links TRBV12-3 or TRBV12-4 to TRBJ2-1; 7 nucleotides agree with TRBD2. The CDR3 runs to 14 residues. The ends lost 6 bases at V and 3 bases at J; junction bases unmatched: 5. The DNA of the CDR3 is TGTGCCAGCAGACCAGCGGGAAACTACAATGAGCAGTTCTTC. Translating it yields CASRPAGNYNEQFF.

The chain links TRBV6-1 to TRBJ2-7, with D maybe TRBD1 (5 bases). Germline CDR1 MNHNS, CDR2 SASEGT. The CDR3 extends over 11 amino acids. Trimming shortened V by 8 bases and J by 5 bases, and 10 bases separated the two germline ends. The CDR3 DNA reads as TGTGCCAGCGTGGGGCACCACGAGCAGTACTTC. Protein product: CASVGHHEQYF.

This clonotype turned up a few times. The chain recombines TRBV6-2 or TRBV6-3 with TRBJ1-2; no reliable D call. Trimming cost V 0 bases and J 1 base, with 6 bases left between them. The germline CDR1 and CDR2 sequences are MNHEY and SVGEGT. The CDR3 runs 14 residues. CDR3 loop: CASSYSAINYGYTF. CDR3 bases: TGTGCCAGCAGTTACTCGGCGATTAACTATGGCTACACCTTC.

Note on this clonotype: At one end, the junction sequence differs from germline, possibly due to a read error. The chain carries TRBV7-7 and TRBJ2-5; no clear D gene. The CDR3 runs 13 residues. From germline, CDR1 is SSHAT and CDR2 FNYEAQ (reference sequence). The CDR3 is CASSLVQQETQYF. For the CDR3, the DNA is TGTGCTAGCAGCTTAGTCCAGCAAGAGACCCAGTACTTC.

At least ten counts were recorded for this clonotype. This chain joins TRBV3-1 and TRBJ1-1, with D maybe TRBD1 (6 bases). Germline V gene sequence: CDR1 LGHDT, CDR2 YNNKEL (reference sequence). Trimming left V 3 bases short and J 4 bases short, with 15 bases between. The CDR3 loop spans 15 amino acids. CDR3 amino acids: CASSQVPRGLTEAFF. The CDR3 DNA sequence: TGTGCCAGCAGCCAGGTACCCAGGGGCCTCACTGAAGCTTTCTTT.

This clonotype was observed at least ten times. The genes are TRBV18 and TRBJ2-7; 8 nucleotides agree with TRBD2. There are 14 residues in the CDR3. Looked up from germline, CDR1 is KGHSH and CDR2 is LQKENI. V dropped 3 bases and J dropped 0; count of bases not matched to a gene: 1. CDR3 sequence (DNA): TGTGCCAGCTCACCTGGGACTAGCTCCTACGAGCAGTACTTC. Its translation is CASSPGTSSYEQYF.

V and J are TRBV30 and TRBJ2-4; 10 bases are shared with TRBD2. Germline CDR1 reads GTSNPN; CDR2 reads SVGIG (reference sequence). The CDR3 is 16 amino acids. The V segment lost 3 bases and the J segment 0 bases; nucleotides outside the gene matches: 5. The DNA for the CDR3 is TGTGCCTGGAGCCTAGCGGGGGATTTAGCCAAAAACATTCAGTACTTC. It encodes CAWSLAGDLAKNIQYF.

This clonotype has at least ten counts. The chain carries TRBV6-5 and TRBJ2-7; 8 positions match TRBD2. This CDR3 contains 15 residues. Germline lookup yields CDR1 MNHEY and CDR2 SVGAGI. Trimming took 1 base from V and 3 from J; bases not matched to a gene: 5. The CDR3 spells CASSYYSGAGYEQYF. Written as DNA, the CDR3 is TGTGCCAGCAGTTACTATAGCGGGGCGGGCTACGAGCAGTACTTC.

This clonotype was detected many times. CDR3 bases: TGTGCCAGCAGCCTGGGACTAGCGGGAGCCGAGACCCAGTACTTC. Its translation: CASSLGLAGAETQYF. The V gene is TRBV6-1, the J gene TRBJ2-5; 14 bases align to TRBD2. Trimming cost V 6 bases and J 5 bases; bases outside gene matches: 5. Germline V gives CDR1 MNHNS, CDR2 SASEGT. The CDR3 length is 15 residues.

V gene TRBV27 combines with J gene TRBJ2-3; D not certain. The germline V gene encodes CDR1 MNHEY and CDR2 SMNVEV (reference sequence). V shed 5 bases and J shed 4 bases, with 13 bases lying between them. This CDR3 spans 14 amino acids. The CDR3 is CASSPKNGADTQYF. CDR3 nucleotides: TGTGCCAGCAGTCCCAAAAATGGAGCAGATACGCAGTATTTT.